The 12 T cell receptor beta chains reported below all come from one sample, sequenced in a study of graft-versus-host responses after intestinal transplantation. The protocol was immunoSEQ multiplex PCR, while the TCRdb copy is restricted to in-frame clones and leaves out a portion. Of about 97,000 clones listed, 80% to 95% are singletons. The input for sequencing was PBMCs, taken just under 460 days after intestinal transplant. These receptors all come from a human patient who received an intestinal transplant, so some T cells may come from the graft donor.

The chain has TRBV5-1 and TRBJ1-1; tentative D call: TRBD1 (5 bases). V was trimmed by 4 bases and J by 0 bases, leaving 16 bases between them. This CDR3 contains 16 residues. Germline V gene sequence: CDR1 SGHRS, CDR2 YFSETQ. CDR3 sequence (DNA): TGCGCCAGCAGCCCTAACCCGACAGTCATGAACACTGAAGCTTTCTTT. It specifies CASSPNPTVMNTEAFF.

CDR3 coding DNA: TGCGCCAGCAGCGTGGGCTGGGACAGGGTCAATTCACCCCTCCACTTT. This sequence encodes CASSVGWDRVNSPLHF. The V and J genes are TRBV5-1 and TRBJ1-6, with 9 bases fitting TRBD1. The CDR3 consists of 16 residues. CDR1 and CDR2 from the germline V gene are SGHRS and YFSETQ. The ends lost 4 bases at V and 7 bases at J; junction bases unmatched: 9.

The chain links TRBV5-4 to TRBJ2-3; D uncertain. This CDR3 comprises 12 residues. In germline, CDR1 is SGHNT, CDR2 YYREEE (reference sequence). Trimming pared 5 bases from V and 0 bases from J, leaving 4 bases between. CDR3 coding DNA: TGTGCCAGCAGACAGAGCACAGATACGCAGTATTTT. Translation gives CASRQSTDTQYF.

The DNA for the CDR3 is TGCGCCAGTGCCCCGGGGGCTCCAGATACGCAGTATTTT. Its protein is CASAPGAPDTQYF. The chain couples TRBV10-1 to TRBJ2-3; D assignment may be TRBD1 or TRBD2 (6 bases each). The ends were cut back, 9 bases at V and 4 bases at J, with 14 bases in the middle. Looked up from germline, CDR1 is WNHNN and CDR2 is SYGVQD (reference sequence). This CDR3 region has 13 residues.

This chain connects TRBV21-1 to TRBJ2-3; whether TRBD2, the table's D call, matches the DNA was not checked. TRBV21-1 is annotated as a pseudogene. The CDR3 is 19 amino acids. CDR3 DNA: TGTGCCAGCAGCGTACAACCACGGGGTAGAGGTGGGTTTACAGATACGCAGTATTTT. This translates into CASSVQPRGRGGFTDTQYF.

The chain has TRBV10-3 and TRBJ2-7; perhaps TRBD2 as D (5 bases). Between the trimmed V and J ends, which lost 7 bases and 9 bases, there was a span of 16 bases. Germline V gene sequence: CDR1 ENHRY, CDR2 SYGVKD. CDR3 length equals 12 residues. CDR3 residues: CAIKREGRVQYF. CDR3 coding DNA: TGTGCCATCAAGAGGGAAGGGCGTGTGCAGTACTTC.

The V call is TRBV2, the J call TRBJ1-1; D is unclear. V was clipped by 7 bases and J by 5 bases, with 11 bases between them. Germline lookup yields CDR1 SNHLY and CDR2 FYNNEI. This CDR3 is built from 12 residues. Here the CDR3 DNA reads TGTGCCAGCAAGGTGGAGGGAACTGAAGCTTTCTTT. Amino acids: CASKVEGTEAFF.

The V and J genes are TRBV7-6 and TRBJ1-1, with a possible D match to TRBD1 (5 bases). Trimming removed 4 bases from V and 4 bases from J, with 10 bases in between. The CDR3 is 13 amino acids. CDR1 SGHVS and CDR2 FNYEAQ come from the germline V gene. The CDR3: CASSSGAVTEAFF. As DNA, the CDR3 is TGTGCCAGCAGCTCCGGGGCGGTCACTGAAGCTTTCTTT.

The table lists this clone with a few counts. J is TRBJ1-2 and V is TRBV2, with unresolved D. The ends were cut back, 4 bases at V and 8 bases at J, with 14 bases in the middle. Germline CDR1 and CDR2: SNHLY and FYNNEI. The CDR3 consists of 13 residues. The CDR3 bases are TGTGCCAGCAGTGTCAAAGTGTTGGGGGGCTACACCTTC. Translating it yields CASSVKVLGGYTF. The variable domain in full, with the rest retrieved from reference TRBV2 and TRBJ1-2, is EPEVTQTPSHQVTQMGQEVILRCVPISNHLYFYWYRQILGQKVEFLVSFYNNEISEKSEIFDDQFSVERPDGSNFTLKIRSTKLEDSAMYFCASSVKVLGGYTFGSGTRLTVV.

CDR3 bases: TGTGCCAGCAGTAGGACAGGGGATGGCTACACCTTC. It yields the protein CASSRTGDGYTF. The chain combines TRBV2 with TRBJ1-2; 9 bases match TRBD1. CDR3 length: 12 amino acids. The germline V gene has CDR1 SNHLY and CDR2 FYNNEI. After removal of 5 bases from V and 6 bases from J, the junction contained 1 base not matched to a gene.

The chain links TRBV14 to TRBJ1-2; the D gene is possibly TRBD1 (6 bases). The CDR3 contains 14 residues. V lost 0 bases, J lost 5 bases, and 10 bases lay in between. Germline CDR1 and CDR2: SGHDN and FVKESK. CDR3 sequence: CASSQDRQGYGYTF. In DNA, the CDR3 is TGTGCCAGCAGCCAAGATCGGCAGGGGTATGGCTACACCTTC.

Details on this clone: Distinct nucleotide sequences in the sample also encode this CDR3. V and J are TRBV5-1 and TRBJ1-1, with a weak D call TRBD1 (5 bases). Germline V gene lookup returns CDR1 SGHRS and CDR2 YFSETQ. The V end was cut by 0 bases, the J end by 2 bases, with 8 bases between. The CDR3 contains 14 residues. CDR3 sequence (DNA): TGCGCCAGCAGCTTGGTCGGGGGTAACACTGAAGCTTTCTTT. Amino acids: CASSLVGGNTEAFF.